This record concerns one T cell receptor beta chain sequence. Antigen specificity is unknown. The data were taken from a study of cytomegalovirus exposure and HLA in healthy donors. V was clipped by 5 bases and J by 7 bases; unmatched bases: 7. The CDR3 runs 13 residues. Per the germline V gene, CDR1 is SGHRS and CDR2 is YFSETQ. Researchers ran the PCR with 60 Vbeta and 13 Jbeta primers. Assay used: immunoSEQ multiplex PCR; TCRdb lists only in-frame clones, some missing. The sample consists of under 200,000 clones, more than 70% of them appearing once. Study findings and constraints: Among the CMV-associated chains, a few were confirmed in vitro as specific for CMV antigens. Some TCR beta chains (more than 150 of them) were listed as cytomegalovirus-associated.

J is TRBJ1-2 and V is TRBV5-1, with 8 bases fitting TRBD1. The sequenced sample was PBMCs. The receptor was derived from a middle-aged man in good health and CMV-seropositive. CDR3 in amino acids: CASSPDRGFGYTF. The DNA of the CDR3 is TGCGCCAGCAGTCCTGACAGGGGATTTGGCTACACCTTC.